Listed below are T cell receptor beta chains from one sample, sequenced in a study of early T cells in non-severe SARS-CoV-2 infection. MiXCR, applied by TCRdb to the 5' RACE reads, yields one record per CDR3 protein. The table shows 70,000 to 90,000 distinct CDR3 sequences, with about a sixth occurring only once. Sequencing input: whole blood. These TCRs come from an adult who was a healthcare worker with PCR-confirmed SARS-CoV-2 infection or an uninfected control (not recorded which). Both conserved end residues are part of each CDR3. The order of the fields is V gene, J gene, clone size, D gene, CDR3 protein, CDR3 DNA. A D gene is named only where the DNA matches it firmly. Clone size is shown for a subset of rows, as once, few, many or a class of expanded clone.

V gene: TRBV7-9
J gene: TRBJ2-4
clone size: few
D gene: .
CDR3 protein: CASSLVEGQTFF
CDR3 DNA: TGTGCCAGCAGCTTAGTAGAGGGTCAAACGTTTTTC

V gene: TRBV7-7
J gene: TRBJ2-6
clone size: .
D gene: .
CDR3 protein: CASSLGATGHSGANVLTF
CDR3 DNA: TGTGCTAGCAGCCTGGGGGCCACAGGGCACTCTGGGGCCAACGTCCTGACTTTC

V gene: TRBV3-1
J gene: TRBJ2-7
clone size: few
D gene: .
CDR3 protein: CASSQQRGWYEQYF
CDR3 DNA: TGTGCCAGCAGCCAACAACGGGGCTGGTACGAGCAGTACTTC

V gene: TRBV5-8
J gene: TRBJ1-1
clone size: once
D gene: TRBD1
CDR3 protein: CASCSLLGTGNTEAFF
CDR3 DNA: TGTGCCAGCTGCTCCCTTTTGGGGACAGGGAACACTGAAGCTTTCTTT

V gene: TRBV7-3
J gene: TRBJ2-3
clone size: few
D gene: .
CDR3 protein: CASSLTGLLTDTQYF
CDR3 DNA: TGTGCCAGCAGCTTAACCGGACTACTGACAGATACGCAGTATTTT

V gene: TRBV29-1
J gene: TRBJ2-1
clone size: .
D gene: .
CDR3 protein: CSAALMLGNEQFF
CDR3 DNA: TGCAGCGCCGCCCTGATGCTAGGCAATGAGCAGTTCTTC

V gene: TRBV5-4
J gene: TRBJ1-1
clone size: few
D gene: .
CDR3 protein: CASSANRAQDTEAFF
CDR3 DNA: TGTGCCAGCAGCGCCAACAGGGCGCAGGACACTGAAGCTTTCTTT

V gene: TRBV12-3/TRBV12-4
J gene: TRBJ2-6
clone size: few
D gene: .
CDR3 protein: CASSQDAGANVLTF
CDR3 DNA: TGTGCCAGCAGCCAGGATGCTGGGGCCAACGTCCTGACTTTC

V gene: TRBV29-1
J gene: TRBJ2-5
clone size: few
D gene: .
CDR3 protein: CSVLGRVQETQYF
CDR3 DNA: TGCAGCGTCCTCGGCAGAGTACAAGAGACCCAGTACTTC

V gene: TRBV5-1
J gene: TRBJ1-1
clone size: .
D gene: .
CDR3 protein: CASSLNRQNTEAFF
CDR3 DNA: TGCGCCAGCAGCTTGAATCGGCAGAACACTGAAGCTTTCTTT

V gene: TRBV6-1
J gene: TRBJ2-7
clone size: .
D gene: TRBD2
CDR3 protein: CASNTGLAAGKQYF
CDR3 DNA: TGTGCCAGCAATACCGGACTAGCCGCAGGAAAGCAGTACTTC

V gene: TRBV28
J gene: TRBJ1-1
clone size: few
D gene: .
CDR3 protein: CASSDRRNTEAFF
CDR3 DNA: TGTGCCAGCTCAGACAGACGGAACACTGAAGCTTTCTTT

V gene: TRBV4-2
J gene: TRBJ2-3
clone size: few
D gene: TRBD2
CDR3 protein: CASSHSGPGLAGSGDTQYF
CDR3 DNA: TGTGCCAGCAGCCACTCAGGTCCGGGACTAGCGGGTTCGGGAGATACGCAGTATTTT

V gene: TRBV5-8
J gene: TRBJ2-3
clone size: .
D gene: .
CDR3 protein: CASSLNRQITDTQYF
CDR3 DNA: TGTGCCAGCAGCTTGAATCGTCAGATAACAGATACGCAGTATTTT

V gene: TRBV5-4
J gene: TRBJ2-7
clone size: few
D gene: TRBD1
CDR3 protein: CASSSGTGVAEQYF
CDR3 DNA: TGTGCCAGCAGCTCCGGGACAGGGGTAGCCGAGCAGTACTTC

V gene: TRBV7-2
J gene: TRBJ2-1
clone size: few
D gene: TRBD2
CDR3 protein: CASSSLAGGPAGRNEQFF
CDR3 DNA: TGTGCCAGCAGCTCCTTAGCGGGGGGCCCCGCGGGGCGAAATGAGCAGTTCTTC

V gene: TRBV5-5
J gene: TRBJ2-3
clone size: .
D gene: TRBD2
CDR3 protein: CASSYLAGTDTQYF
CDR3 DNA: TGTGCCAGCAGCTACCTAGCGGGCACAGATACGCAGTATTTT

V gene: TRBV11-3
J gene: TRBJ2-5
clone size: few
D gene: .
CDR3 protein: CASSLGAGETQYF
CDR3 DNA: TGTGCCAGCAGCCTAGGGGCGGGAGAGACCCAGTACTTC

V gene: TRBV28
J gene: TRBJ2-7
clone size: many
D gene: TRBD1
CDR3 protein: CASMETGAPSAYEQYF
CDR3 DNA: TGTGCCAGCATGGAGACAGGGGCCCCCTCGGCCTACGAGCAGTACTTC

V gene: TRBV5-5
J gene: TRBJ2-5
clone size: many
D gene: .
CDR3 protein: CASSIGEQETQYF
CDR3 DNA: TGTGCCAGCAGCATTGGGGAGCAAGAGACCCAGTACTTC

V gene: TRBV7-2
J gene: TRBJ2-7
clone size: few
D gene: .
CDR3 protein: CASSLGVLEQYF
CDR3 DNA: TGTGCCAGCAGCTTAGGGGTTCTCGAGCAGTACTTC

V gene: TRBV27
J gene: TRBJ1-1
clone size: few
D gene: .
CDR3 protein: CASSLSPQGPGAFF
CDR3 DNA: TGTGCCAGCAGCTTATCCCCCCAGGGTCCAGGGGCTTTCTTT

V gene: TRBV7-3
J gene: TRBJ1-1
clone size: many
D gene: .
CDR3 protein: CASSLTPDTEAFF
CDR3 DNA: TGTGCCAGCAGCTTAACTCCGGACACTGAAGCTTTCTTT

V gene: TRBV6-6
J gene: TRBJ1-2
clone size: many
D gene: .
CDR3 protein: CASSHGGDRYGYTF
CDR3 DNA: TGTGCCAGCAGCCACGGGGGGGATCGCTATGGCTACACCTTC

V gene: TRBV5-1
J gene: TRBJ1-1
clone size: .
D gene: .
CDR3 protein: CASRSLQLGRTEAFF
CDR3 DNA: TGCGCCAGCAGGAGCCTCCAGTTAGGAAGGACTGAAGCTTTCTTT

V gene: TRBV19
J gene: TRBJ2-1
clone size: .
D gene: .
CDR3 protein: CASSILHGIYNEQFF
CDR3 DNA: TGTGCCAGTAGTATACTCCACGGCATCTACAATGAGCAGTTCTTC

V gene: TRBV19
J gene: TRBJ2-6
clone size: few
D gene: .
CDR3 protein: CASSTPDLFGRTSGANVLTF
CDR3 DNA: TGTGCCAGTAGTACCCCTGACCTTTTCGGACGGACCTCTGGGGCCAACGTCCTGACTTTC

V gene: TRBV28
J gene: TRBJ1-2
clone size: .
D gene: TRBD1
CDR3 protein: CASSPPGTGAGYTF
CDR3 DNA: TGTGCCAGCAGTCCCCCCGGGACAGGGGCTGGCTACACCTTC

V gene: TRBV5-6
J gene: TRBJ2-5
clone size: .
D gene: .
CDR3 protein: CASSEQETQYF
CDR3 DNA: TGTGCCAGCAGCGAACAAGAGACCCAGTACTTC

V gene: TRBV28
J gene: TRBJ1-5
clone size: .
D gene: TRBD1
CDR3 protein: CASRALDRINQPQHF
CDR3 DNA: TGTGCCAGCAGGGCATTGGACAGGATCAATCAGCCCCAGCATTTT

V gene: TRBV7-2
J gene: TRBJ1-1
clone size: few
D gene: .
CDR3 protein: CASSLERRILNTEAFF
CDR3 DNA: TGTGCCAGCAGCTTAGAACGGAGGATATTGAACACTGAAGCTTTCTTT

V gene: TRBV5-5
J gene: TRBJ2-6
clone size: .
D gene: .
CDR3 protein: CASSLPQTSGANVLTF
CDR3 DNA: TGTGCCAGCAGCTTACCTCAAACCTCTGGGGCCAACGTCCTGACTTTC

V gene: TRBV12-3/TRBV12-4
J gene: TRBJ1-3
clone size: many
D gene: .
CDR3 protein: CASSFTPRTGNTIYF
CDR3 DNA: TGTGCCAGCAGTTTTACCCCGAGGACTGGAAACACCATATATTTT

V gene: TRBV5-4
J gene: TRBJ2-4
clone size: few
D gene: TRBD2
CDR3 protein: CASSLETSGGIQYF
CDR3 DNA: TGTGCCAGCAGCTTGGAGACTAGCGGGGGCATTCAGTACTTC

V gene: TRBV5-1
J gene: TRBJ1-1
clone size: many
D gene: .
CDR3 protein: CASSLESGEAFF
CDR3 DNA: TGCGCCAGCAGCTTGGAATCAGGGGAAGCTTTCTTT

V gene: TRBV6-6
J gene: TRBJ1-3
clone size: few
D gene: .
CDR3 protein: CASSYPAGLSGNTIYF
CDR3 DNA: TGTGCCAGCAGTTACCCGGCCGGGCTCTCTGGAAACACCATATATTTT

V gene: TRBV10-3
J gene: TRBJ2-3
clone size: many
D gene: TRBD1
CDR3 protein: CAISPRQGSDTQYF
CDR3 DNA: TGTGCCATCAGTCCCAGACAGGGTTCAGATACGCAGTATTTT

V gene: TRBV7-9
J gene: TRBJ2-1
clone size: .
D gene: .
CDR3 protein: CASSDGQRPNEQFF
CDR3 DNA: TGTGCCAGCAGCGACGGACAGAGACCCAATGAGCAGTTCTTC

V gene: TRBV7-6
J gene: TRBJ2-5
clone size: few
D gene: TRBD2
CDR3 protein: CASSPGLAEQETQYF
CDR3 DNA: TGTGCCAGCAGCCCGGGACTAGCGGAACAAGAGACCCAGTACTTC

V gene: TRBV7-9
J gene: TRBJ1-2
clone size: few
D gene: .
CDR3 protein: CASSLGGGVENYGYTF
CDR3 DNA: TGTGCCAGCAGCTTAGGTGGCGGGGTAGAAAACTATGGCTACACCTTC

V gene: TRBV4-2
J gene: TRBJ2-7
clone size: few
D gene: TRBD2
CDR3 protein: CASSQEGSGSSYEQYF
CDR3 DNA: TGTGCCAGCAGCCAAGAAGGTAGCGGGAGCTCCTACGAGCAGTACTTC

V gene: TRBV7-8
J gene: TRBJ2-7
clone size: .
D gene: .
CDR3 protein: CASSDPQPYRDLHF
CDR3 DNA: TGTGCCAGCAGCGACCCACAACCCTACCGGGACTTACACTTC

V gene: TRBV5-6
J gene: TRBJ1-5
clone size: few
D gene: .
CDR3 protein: CASSLRGYSNQPQHF
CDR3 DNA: TGTGCCAGCAGCTTGAGGGGTTATAGCAATCAGCCCCAGCATTTT

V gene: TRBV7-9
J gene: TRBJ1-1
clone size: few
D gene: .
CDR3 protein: CASSYGGNSAFF
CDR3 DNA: TGTGCCAGCAGCTATGGGGGTAACTCCGCTTTCTTT

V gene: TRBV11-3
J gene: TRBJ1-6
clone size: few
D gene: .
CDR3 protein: CASSSADNSPLHF
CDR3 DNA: TGTGCCAGCAGCTCAGCAGATAATTCACCCCTCCACTTT

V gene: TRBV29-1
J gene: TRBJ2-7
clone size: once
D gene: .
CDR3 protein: CSVGDSYEQYF
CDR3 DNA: TGCAGCGTGGGCGACAGTTACGAGCAGTACTTC

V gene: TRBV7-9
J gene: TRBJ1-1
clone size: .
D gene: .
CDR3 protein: CASSWDGGGWSEAFF
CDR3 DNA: TGTGCCAGCAGCTGGGACGGAGGAGGTTGGTCAGAAGCTTTCTTT

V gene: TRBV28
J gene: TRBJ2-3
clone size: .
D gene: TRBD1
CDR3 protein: CASSTLRTGDSTDTQYF
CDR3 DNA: TGTGCCAGCAGTACACTTCGGACAGGGGACAGCACAGATACGCAGTATTTT

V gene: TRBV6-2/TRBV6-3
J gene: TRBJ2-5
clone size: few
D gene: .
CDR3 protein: CASSYSATWETQYF
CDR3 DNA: TGTGCCAGCAGTTACTCGGCCACATGGGAGACCCAGTACTTC

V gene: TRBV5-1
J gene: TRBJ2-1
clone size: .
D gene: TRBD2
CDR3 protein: CASSVTSGRSYNEQFF
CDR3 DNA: TGCGCCAGCAGCGTTACTAGCGGGAGATCCTACAATGAGCAGTTCTTC

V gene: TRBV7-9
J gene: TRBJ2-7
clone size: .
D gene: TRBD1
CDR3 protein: CASSPLSDRDSYEQYF
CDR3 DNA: TGTGCCAGCAGCCCCCTCTCGGACAGGGATTCCTACGAGCAGTACTTC

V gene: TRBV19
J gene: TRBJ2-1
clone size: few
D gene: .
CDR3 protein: CATGWGSRNEQFF
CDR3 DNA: TGTGCCACAGGATGGGGTAGTCGAAATGAGCAGTTCTTC

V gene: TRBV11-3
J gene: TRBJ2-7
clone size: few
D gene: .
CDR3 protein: CASSFPAGSYEQYF
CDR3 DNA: TGTGCCAGCAGCTTTCCGGCGGGTTCCTACGAGCAGTACTTC

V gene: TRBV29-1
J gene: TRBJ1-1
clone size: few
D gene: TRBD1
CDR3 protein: CSAGDRGMTFF
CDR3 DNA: TGCAGCGCCGGAGACAGGGGGATGACTTTCTTT

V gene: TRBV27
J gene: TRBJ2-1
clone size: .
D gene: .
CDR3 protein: CASSLGSNEQFF
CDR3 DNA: TGTGCCAGCAGTTTAGGTAGCAATGAGCAGTTCTTC

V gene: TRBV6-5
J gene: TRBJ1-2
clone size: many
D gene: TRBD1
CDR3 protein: CASSYSISGQGVEGYTF
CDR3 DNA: TGTGCCAGCAGTTACTCGATTTCCGGACAGGGGGTAGAGGGCTACACCTTC

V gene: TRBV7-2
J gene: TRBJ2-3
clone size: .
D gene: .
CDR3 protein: CASSLQGVPDTQYF
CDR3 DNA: TGTGCCAGCAGCTTACAGGGAGTTCCAGATACGCAGTATTTT

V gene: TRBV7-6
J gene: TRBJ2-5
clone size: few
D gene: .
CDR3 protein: CASSPVGGRETQYF
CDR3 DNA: TGTGCCAGCAGCCCAGTGGGGGGACGAGAGACCCAGTACTTC

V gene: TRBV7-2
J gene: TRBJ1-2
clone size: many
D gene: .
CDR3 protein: CASSQNRDPYGYTF
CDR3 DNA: TGTGCCAGCAGCCAAAACAGGGACCCCTATGGCTACACCTTC

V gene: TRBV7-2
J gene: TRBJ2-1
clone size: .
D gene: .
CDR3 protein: CASSLRASSYNEQFF
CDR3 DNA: TGTGCCAGCAGCCTACGGGCTAGCTCATACAATGAGCAGTTCTTC